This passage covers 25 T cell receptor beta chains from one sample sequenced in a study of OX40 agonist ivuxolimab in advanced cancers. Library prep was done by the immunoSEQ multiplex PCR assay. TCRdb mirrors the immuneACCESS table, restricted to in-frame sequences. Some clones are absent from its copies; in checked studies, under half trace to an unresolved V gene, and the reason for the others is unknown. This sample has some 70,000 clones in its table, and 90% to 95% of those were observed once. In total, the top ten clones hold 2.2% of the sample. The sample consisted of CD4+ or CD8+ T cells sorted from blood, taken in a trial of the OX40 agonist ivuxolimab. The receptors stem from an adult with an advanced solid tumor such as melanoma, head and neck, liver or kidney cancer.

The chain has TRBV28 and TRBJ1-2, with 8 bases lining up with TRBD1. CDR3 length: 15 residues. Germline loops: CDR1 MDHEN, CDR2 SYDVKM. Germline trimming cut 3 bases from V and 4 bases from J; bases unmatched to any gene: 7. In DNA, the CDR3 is TGTGCCAGCAGTTTCAGCCCAGGGGGCAGCTATGGCTACACCTTC. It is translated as CASSFSPGGSYGYTF.

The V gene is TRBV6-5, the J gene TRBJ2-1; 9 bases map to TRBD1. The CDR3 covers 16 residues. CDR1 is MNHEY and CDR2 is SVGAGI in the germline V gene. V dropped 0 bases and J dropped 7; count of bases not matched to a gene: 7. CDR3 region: CASSYSTGQGKNEQFF. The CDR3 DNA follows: TGTGCCAGCAGTTACTCGACGGGACAGGGTAAGAATGAGCAGTTCTTC.

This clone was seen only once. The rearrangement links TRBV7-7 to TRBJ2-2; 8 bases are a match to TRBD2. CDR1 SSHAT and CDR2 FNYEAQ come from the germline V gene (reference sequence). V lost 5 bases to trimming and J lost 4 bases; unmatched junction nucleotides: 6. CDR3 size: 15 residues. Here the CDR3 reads CASSPGLGGTGELFF. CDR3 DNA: TGTGCCAGCAGCCCGGGACTAGGAGGCACCGGGGAGCTGTTTTTT.

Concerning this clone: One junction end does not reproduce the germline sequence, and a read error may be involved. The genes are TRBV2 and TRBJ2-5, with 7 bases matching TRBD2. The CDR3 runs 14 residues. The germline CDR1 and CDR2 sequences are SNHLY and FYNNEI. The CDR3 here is CASRDLAVQETQYF. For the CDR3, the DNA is TGTGCCAGCCGTGACCTAGCGGTCCAAGAGACCCAGTACTTC. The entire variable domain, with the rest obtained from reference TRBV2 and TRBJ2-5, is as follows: EPEVTQTPSHQVTQMGQEVILRCVPISNHLYFYWYRQILGQKVEFLVSFYNNEISEKSEIFDDQFSVERPDGSNFTLKIRSTKLEDSAMYFCASRDLAVQETQYFGPGTRLLVL.

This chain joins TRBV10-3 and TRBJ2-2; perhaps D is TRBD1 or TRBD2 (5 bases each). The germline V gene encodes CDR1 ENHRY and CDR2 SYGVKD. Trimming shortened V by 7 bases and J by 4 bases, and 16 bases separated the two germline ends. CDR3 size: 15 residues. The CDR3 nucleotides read TGTGCCATCACCCCCCAATGGGGACCCACCGGGGAGCTGTTTTTT. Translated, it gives CAITPQWGPTGELFF.

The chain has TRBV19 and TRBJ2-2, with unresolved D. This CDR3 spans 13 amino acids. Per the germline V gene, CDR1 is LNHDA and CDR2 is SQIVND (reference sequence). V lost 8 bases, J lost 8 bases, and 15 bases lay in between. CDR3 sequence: CASSTTIRGELFF. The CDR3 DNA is TGTGCCAGTTCCACCACTATAAGGGGGGAGCTGTTTTTT. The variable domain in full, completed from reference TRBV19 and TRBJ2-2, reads DGGITQSPKYLFRKEGQNVTLSCEQNLNHDAMYWYRQDPGQGLRLIYYSQIVNDFQKGDIAEGYSVSREKKESFPLTVTSAQKNPTAFYLCASSTTIRGELFFGEGSRLTVL.

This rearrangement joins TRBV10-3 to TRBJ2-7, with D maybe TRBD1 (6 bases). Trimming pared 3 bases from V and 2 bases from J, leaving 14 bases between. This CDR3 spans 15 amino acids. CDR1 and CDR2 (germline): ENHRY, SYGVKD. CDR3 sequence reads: CAISESYRATYEQYF. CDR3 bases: TGTGCCATCAGTGAATCGTACAGGGCTACCTACGAGCAGTACTTC.

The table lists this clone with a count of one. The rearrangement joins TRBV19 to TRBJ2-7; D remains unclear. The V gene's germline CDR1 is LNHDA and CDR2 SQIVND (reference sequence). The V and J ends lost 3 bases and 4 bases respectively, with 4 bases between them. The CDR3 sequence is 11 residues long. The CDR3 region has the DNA TGTGCCAGTAGTATGGGGTACGAGCAGTACTTC. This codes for CASSMGYEQYF.

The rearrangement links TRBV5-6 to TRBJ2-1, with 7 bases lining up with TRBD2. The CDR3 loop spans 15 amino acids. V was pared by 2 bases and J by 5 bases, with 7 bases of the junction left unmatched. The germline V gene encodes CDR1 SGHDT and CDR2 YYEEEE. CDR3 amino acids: CASSFYQTSDNEQFF. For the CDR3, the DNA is TGTGCCAGCAGCTTCTATCAAACTAGCGACAATGAGCAGTTCTTC.

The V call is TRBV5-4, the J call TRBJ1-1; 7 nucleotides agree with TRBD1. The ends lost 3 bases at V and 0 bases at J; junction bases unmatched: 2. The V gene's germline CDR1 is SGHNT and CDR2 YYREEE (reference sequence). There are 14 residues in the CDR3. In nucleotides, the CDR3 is TGTGCCAGCAGCTCGGGACAGATGAACACTGAAGCTTTCTTT. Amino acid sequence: CASSSGQMNTEAFF.

CDR3 in DNA: TGTGCCAGCAGCTTAGGCCCCCCGGCAGATACGCAGTATTTT. This gives the protein CASSLGPPADTQYF. This chain uses TRBV11-3 with TRBJ2-3; no reliable D call. Trimming pared 1 base from V and 4 bases from J, leaving 9 bases between. The CDR3 spans 14 residues. CDR1 SGHNT and CDR2 YENEEA come from the germline V gene.

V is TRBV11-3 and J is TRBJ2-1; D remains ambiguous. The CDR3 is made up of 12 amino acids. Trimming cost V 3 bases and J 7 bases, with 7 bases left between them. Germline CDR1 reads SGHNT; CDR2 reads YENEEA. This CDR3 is CASSFRPNEQFF. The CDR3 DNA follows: TGTGCCAGCAGCTTTCGGCCGAATGAGCAGTTCTTC.

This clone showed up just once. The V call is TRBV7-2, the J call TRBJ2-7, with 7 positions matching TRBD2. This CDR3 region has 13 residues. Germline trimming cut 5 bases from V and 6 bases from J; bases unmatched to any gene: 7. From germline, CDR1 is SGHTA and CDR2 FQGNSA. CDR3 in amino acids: CASSSNLAVEQYF. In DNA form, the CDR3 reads TGTGCCAGCAGCAGCAATCTAGCGGTCGAGCAGTACTTC.

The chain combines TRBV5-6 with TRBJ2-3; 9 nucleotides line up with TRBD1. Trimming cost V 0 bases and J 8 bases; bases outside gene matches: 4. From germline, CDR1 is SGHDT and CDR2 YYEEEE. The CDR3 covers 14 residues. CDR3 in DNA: TGTGCCAGCAGCTTGGTGGGACAGGGCGCTACGCAGTATTTT. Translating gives CASSLVGQGATQYF.

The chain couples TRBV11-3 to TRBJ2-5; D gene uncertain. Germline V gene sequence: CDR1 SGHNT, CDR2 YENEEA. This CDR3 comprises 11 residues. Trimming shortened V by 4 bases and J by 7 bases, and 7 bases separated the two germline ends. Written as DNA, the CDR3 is TGTGCCAGCAGCTCAAGTAGGACCCAGTACTTC. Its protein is CASSSSRTQYF. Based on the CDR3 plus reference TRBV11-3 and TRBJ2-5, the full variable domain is EAGVVQSPRYKIIEKKQPVAFWCNPISGHNTLYWYLQNLGQGPELLIRYENEEAVDDSQLPKDRFSAERLKGVDSTLKIQPAELGDSAVYLCASSSSRTQYFGPGTRLLVL.

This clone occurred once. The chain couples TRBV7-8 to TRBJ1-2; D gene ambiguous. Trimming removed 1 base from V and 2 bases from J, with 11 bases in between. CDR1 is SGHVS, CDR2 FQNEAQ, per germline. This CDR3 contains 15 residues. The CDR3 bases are TGTGCCAGCAGCTTAGTGGCCGGGGAAAACTATGGCTACACCTTC. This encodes CASSLVAGENYGYTF.

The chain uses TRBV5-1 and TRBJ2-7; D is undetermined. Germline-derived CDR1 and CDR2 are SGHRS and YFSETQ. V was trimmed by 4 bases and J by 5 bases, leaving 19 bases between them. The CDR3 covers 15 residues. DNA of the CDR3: TGCGCCAGCAGCCACCGAATGGACGGCGCCAACGAGCAGTACTTC. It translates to CASSHRMDGANEQYF.

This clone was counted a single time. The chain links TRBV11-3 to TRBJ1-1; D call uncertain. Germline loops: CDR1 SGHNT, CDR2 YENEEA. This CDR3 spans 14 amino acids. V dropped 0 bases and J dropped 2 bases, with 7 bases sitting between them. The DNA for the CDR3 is TGTGCCAGCAGCTTAGAAGGCAGCAACACTGAAGCTTTCTTT. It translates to CASSLEGSNTEAFF.

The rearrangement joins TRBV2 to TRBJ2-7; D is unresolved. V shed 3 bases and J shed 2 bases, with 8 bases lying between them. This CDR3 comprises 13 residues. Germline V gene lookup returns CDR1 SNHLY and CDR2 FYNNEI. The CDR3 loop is CASSEATAYEQYF. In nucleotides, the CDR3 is TGTGCCAGCAGTGAGGCCACCGCCTACGAGCAGTACTTC.

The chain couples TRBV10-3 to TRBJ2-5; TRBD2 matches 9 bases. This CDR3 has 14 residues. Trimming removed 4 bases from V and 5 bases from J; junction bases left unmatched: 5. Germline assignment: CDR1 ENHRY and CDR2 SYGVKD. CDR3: CAISVVAGAETQYF. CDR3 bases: TGTGCCATCAGTGTGGTAGCGGGGGCGGAGACCCAGTACTTC.

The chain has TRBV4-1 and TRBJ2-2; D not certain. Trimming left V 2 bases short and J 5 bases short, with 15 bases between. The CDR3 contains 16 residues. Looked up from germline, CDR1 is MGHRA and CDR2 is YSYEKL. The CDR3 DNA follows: TGCGCCAGCAGCCAACAGGATCTTATCTCTACCGGGGAGCTGTTTTTT. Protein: CASSQQDLISTGELFF.

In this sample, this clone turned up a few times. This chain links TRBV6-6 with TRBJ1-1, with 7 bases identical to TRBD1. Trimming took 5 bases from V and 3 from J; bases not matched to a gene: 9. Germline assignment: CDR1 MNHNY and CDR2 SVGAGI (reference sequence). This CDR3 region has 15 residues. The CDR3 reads CASSDTGVGDTEAFF. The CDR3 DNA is TGTGCCAGCAGTGACACAGGGGTCGGGGACACTGAAGCTTTCTTT.

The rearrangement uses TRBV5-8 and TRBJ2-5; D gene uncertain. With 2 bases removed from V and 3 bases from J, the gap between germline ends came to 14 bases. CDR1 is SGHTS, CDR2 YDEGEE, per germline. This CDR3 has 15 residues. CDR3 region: CASSLGQSRKETQYF. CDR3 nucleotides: TGTGCCAGCAGCTTAGGGCAGAGCAGAAAAGAGACCCAGTACTTC.

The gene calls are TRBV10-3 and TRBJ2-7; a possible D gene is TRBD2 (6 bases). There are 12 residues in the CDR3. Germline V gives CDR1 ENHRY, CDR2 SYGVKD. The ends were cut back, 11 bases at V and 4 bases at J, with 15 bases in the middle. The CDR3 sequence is CAHSQAGYEQYF. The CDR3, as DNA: TGTGCCCATTCCCAGGCGGGGTACGAGCAGTACTTC.

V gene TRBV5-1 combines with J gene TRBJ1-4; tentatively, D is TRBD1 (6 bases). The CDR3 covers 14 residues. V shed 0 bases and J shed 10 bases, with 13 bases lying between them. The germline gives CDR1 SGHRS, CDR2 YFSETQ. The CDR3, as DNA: TGCGCCAGCAGCTTGGATCCGGGGGCGGGAAAACTGTTTTTT. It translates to CASSLDPGAGKLFF.